Listed here are 20 T cell receptor beta chains from one sample, sequenced in a study of human T cells and chemical hapten exposure. Stated time point: patch test 3, about 24 weeks after DPC sensitization. Treatment given: therapeutic diphenylcyclopropenone sensitization with weekly scalp DPC. TCRdb re-called the RACE reads through MiXCR, storing one row per CDR3 protein. The data contain under 200,000 distinct CDR3 sequences, 28% of them singletons. The specimen was whole blood, collected in connection with sensitization to the hapten diphenylcyclopropenone (DPC). The receptors here all came from a woman between 18 and 30 years old with alopecia areata. Some clones in this sample may be carry-over from other donors' samples.

This clonotype occurred many times. The genes are TRBV6-2 or TRBV6-3 and TRBJ2-5, with TRBD1 matching over 8 bases. Germline V gene data show CDR1 as MNHEY and CDR2 as SVGEGT. Trimming removed 6 bases from V and 5 bases from J; junction bases left unmatched: 8. The CDR3 contains 14 residues. DNA for the CDR3: TGTGCCAGCAGCTCGGACAGGGTGTACGAGACCCAGTACTTC. Translated, it gives CASSSDRVYETQYF.

This clonotype was observed a handful of times. The V gene is TRBV29-1, the J gene TRBJ1-2; D unclear. Germline CDR1 reads SQVTM; CDR2 reads ANQGSEA. The V gene lost 0 bases and the J gene lost 9 bases, with 11 bases spanning the gap. The CDR3 is 12 amino acids. As DNA, the CDR3 is TGCAGCGTTGAAGATCGATCGGCGCGCTACACCTTC. Translated: CSVEDRSARYTF.

V gene TRBV21-1 combines with J gene TRBJ2-1; TRBD2 is the table's D call and was not checked against the DNA. TRBV21-1 is described as a pseudogene. The length of the CDR3 is 19 residues. The CDR3 region is CASSKGPSGRVSSYNEQFF. The CDR3 nucleotides are TGTGCCAGCAGCAAAGGTCCTAGCGGGAGGGTTAGCTCCTACAATGAGCAGTTCTTC.

V is TRBV15 and J is TRBJ1-1, with D possibly being TRBD1 (5 bases). This CDR3 is built from 15 residues. Germline lookup yields CDR1 LNHNV and CDR2 YYDKDF (reference sequence). Trimming stripped 3 bases from V and 7 bases from J, with 18 bases between. CDR3 nucleotide sequence: TGTGCCACCAGCAGTAAGCGAGGGGTTCGAGGTGAAGCTTTCTTT. Protein sequence: CATSSKRGVRGEAFF.

The V call is TRBV6-2 or TRBV6-3, the J call TRBJ2-7; TRBD2 might be the D (7 bases). V was clipped by 6 bases and J by 2 bases, with 11 bases between them. CDR3 length: 13 amino acids. CDR1 is MNHEY and CDR2 is SVGEGT in the germline V gene. CDR3: CASRGGATYEQYF. The CDR3 DNA reads TGTGCCAGCAGAGGGGGGGCAACCTACGAGCAGTACTTC.

This clonotype was counted a few times. The chain has TRBV29-1 and TRBJ2-5; a possible D gene is TRBD2 (7 bases). Trimming cost V 4 bases and J 7 bases, with 16 bases left between them. CDR1 is SQVTM, CDR2 ANQGSEA, per germline. The CDR3 has 13 residues. CDR3 protein: CSVGGLAVGTQYF. DNA for the CDR3: TGCAGCGTTGGGGGGCTAGCGGTGGGGACCCAGTACTTC.

This sequence joins TRBV5-1 and TRBJ2-3; 12 nucleotides agree with TRBD2. J lost 2 bases, V lost 1 base, and 5 bases had no gene match. CDR1 SGHRS and CDR2 YFSETQ come from the germline V gene. The CDR3 totals 17 residues. This CDR3 is CASSLRGLAGFTDTQYF. In DNA, the CDR3 is TGCGCCAGCAGCTTGCGAGGACTAGCGGGATTCACAGATACGCAGTATTTT. The variable domain in full, completed from reference TRBV5-1 and TRBJ2-3, reads KAGVTQTPRYLIKTRGQQVTLSCSPISGHRSVSWYQQTPGQGLQFLFEYFSETQRNKGNFPGRFSGRQFSNSRSEMNVSTLELGDSALYLCASSLRGLAGFTDTQYFGPGTRLTVL.

V and J are TRBV7-9 and TRBJ2-1, with TRBD2 matching 8 bases. There are 16 residues in the CDR3. V lost 6 bases, J lost 0 bases, and 7 bases stayed unmatched. Germline loops: CDR1 SEHNR, CDR2 FQNEAQ (reference sequence). This CDR3 reads CASRPAGGSSYNEQFF. The CDR3 region has the DNA TGTGCCAGCAGGCCGGCGGGAGGCAGCTCCTACAATGAGCAGTTCTTC.

In its sample, this clonotype was seen a few times. V usage is TRBV4-1 and J usage is TRBJ2-1; D might be TRBD1 or TRBD2, each matching 5 bases. CDR3 length equals 18 residues. The germline CDR1 and CDR2 sequences are MGHRA and YSYEKL. With 4 bases removed from V and 2 bases from J, the gap between germline ends came to 21 bases. As DNA, the CDR3 is TGCGCCAGCAGCCGATTCCCCGGGGCCGCAATTACCTACAATGAGCAGTTCTTC. The encoded protein is CASSRFPGAAITYNEQFF.

This clonotype was counted a few times. The chain carries TRBV7-9 and TRBJ2-1; D might be TRBD1 (6 bases). The CDR3 is 20 amino acids. V was pared by 1 base and J by 9 bases, with 31 bases between. From germline, CDR1 is SEHNR and CDR2 FQNEAQ (reference sequence). Here the CDR3 DNA reads TGTGCCAGCAGCTTAGGTGGTATAGGCTCTACAGGGAGAAAAAATAGTGAGCAGTTCTTC. Translated, it gives CASSLGGIGSTGRKNSEQFF.

The V call is TRBV19, the J call TRBJ2-3; D may match TRBD1 or TRBD2 (5 bases each). This CDR3 has 13 amino acids. V lost 9 bases and J 2 bases, leaving 12 bases between the germline ends. The germline V gene encodes CDR1 LNHDA and CDR2 SQIVND (reference sequence). CDR3: CASRDLFTDTQYF. For the CDR3, the DNA is TGTGCCAGCCGGGACCTCTTCACAGATACGCAGTATTTT. The full variable domain, with the rest looked up from reference TRBV19 and TRBJ2-3, is DGGITQSPKYLFRKEGQNVTLSCEQNLNHDAMYWYRQDPGQGLRLIYYSQIVNDFQKGDIAEGYSVSREKKESFPLTVTSAQKNPTAFYLCASRDLFTDTQYFGPGTRLTVL.

J is TRBJ1-4 and V is TRBV4-3; 8 bases are a match to TRBD1. Trimming took 0 bases from V and 8 from J; bases not matched to a gene: 5. The germline V gene has CDR1 LGHNA and CDR2 YSLEER. The length of the CDR3 is 15 residues. The CDR3 loop is CASSQDNRGGEKLFF. CDR3 coding DNA: TGCGCCAGCAGCCAAGACAACAGGGGGGGCGAAAAACTGTTTTTT.

This clonotype was picked up a small number of times. The chain joins TRBV9 to TRBJ1-2; D gene unclear. V lost 3 bases, J lost 6 bases, and 12 bases lay in between. This CDR3 is 13 amino acids long. The germline CDR1 and CDR2 sequences are SGDLS and YYNGEE. The CDR3 region is CASSATLADGYTF. The CDR3 DNA follows: TGTGCCAGCAGCGCGACACTTGCCGATGGCTACACCTTC.

The chain couples TRBV14 to TRBJ2-2; 7 positions match TRBD1. V lost 7 bases to trimming and J lost 5 bases; unmatched junction nucleotides: 7. Germline V gene lookup returns CDR1 SGHDN and CDR2 FVKESK. The CDR3 is made up of 14 amino acids. Here the CDR3 reads CASKGTAGTGELFF. Here the CDR3 DNA reads TGTGCCAGCAAGGGGACAGCCGGGACCGGGGAGCTGTTTTTT.

This clonotype was counted a few times. The gene calls are TRBV7-9 and TRBJ1-1; D perhaps matches TRBD1 (5 bases). The CDR3 totals 12 residues. Germline V gene sequence: CDR1 SEHNR, CDR2 FQNEAQ (reference sequence). Trimming removed 6 bases from V and 6 bases from J, with 11 bases in between. The CDR3: CASSIQTAEAFF. CDR3 coding DNA: TGTGCCAGCAGTATCCAGACAGCTGAAGCTTTCTTT.

This clonotype appeared a few times. The V and J genes are TRBV23-1 and TRBJ2-7, with TRBD1 identical over 10 bases. TRBV23-1 is sorted into the ORF group, with uncertain function. The CDR3 loop spans 18 amino acids. The ends lost 6 bases at V and 3 bases at J; junction bases unmatched: 17. CDR3: CASSLRDRGKSSGYEQYF. The CDR3 DNA reads TGCGCCAGCAGCCTCCGGGACAGGGGTAAATCTTCCGGCTACGAGCAGTACTTC.

The chain couples TRBV9 to TRBJ2-5; D call uncertain. The CDR3 extends over 16 amino acids. V was cut by 0 bases and J by 1 base, with 13 bases left in between. The V gene's germline CDR1 is SGDLS and CDR2 YYNGEE. CDR3 amino acids: CASSVEARTFQETQYF. CDR3 DNA sequence: TGTGCCAGCAGCGTAGAAGCGAGAACCTTCCAAGAGACCCAGTACTTC.

The CDR3 region is CASSQPRADDWETQYF. The CDR3 nucleotides read TGCGCCAGCAGCCAACCAAGGGCGGATGATTGGGAGACCCAGTACTTC. The chain combines TRBV4-1 with TRBJ2-5, with D unresolved. V gave up 2 bases and J gave up 5 bases, with 18 bases separating them. This CDR3 has 16 amino acids. Looked up from germline, CDR1 is MGHRA and CDR2 is YSYEKL.

The CDR3 sequence: CASSLIAGPDYGYTF. DNA of the CDR3: TGCGCCAGCAGTCTTATCGCGGGCCCCGACTATGGCTACACCTTC. This chain joins TRBV4-1 and TRBJ1-2; D gene uncertain. Germline V gives CDR1 MGHRA, CDR2 YSYEKL. The CDR3 runs 15 residues. V was clipped by 6 bases and J by 3 bases, with 17 bases between them.

This clonotype was counted only a few times. This chain joins TRBV20-1 and TRBJ2-7; D is unclear. The CDR3 sequence is 13 residues long. Germline V gene sequence: CDR1 DFQATT, CDR2 SNEGSKA (reference sequence). Trimming left V 5 bases short and J 7 bases short, with 18 bases between. The CDR3 spells CSASYISLREQYF. The CDR3 nucleotides are TGCAGTGCTTCATACATCTCTCTACGAGAGCAGTACTTC.